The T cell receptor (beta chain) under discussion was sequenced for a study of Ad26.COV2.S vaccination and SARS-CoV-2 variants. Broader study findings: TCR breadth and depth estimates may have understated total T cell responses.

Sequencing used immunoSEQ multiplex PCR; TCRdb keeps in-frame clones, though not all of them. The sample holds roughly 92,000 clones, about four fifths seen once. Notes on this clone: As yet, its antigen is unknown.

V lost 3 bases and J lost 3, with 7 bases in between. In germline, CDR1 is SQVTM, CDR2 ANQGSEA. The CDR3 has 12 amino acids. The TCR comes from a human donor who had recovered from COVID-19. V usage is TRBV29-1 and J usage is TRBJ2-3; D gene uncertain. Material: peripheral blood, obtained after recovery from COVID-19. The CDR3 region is CSVEDETDTQYF. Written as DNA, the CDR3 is TGCAGCGTTGAGGACGAAACAGATACGCAGTATTTT.